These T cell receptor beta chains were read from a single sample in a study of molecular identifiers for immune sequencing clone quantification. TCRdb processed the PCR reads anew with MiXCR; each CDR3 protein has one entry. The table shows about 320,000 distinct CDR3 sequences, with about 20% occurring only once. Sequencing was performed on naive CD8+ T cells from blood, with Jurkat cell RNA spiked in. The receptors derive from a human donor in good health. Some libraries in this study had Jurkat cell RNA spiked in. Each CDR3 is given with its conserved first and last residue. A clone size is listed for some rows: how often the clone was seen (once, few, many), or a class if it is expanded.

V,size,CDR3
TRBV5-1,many,CASSLFQGAGYGYTF
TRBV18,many,CASSPSFTDTQYF
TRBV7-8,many,CASSPSEKLFF
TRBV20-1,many,CSASAGGYEQYF
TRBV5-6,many,CASSSYLREQYF
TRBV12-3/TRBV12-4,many,CASRTQDLTYNEQFF
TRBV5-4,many,CASSGGTPGELFF
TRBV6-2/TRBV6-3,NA,CASSGPGLILFGQYF
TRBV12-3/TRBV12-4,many,CASTWGRSFNTQYF
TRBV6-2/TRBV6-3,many,CASSVRDSIWTGELFF
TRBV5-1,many,CASSSPGGQDTGELFF
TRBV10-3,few,CAISEGPGTTDTQYF